This T cell receptor beta chain stems from a study of T cell responses to AZD1222 COVID-19 vaccine. Clones were sequenced by immunoSEQ multiplex PCR, and TCRdb holds only the in-frame ones, with some missing. The sample lists about 120,000 clones, 88% occurring once. The germline V and J ends were trimmed by 4 bases and 5 bases, with 9 bases remaining between them. Germline assignment: CDR1 SGHTS and CDR2 YDEGEE. The CDR3 is 12 residues long. The chain carries TRBV5-8 and TRBJ1-2; D call uncertain. The clonotype comes from an adult in good health. The sequencing used peripheral blood, collected on day 0 of AZD1222 vaccination. Here the CDR3 reads CASSPAAYGYTF. The CDR3 coding sequence is TGTGCCAGCAGCCCGGCAGCTTATGGCTACACCTTC.